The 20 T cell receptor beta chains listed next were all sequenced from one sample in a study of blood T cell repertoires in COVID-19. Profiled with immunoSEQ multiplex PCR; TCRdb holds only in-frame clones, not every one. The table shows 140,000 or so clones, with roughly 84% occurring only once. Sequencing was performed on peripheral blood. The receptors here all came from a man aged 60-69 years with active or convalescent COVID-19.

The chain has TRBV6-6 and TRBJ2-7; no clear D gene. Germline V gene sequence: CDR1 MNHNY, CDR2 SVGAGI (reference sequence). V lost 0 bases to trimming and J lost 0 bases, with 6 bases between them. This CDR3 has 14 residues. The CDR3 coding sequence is TGTGCCAGCAGTTACTCGGCAGTCTCCTACGAGCAGTACTTC. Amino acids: CASSYSAVSYEQYF.

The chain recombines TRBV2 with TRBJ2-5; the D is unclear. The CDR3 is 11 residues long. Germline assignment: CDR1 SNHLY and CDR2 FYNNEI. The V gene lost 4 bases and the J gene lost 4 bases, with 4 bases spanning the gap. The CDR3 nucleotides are TGTGCCAGCAGTGCTGTAGAGACCCAGTACTTC. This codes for CASSAVETQYF.

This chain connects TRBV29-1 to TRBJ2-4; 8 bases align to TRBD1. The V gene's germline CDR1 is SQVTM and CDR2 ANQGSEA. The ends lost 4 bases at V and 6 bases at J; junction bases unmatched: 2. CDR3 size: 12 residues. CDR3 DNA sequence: TGCAGCGTTGTAGACAGGGGAAACATTCAGTACTTC. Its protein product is CSVVDRGNIQYF.

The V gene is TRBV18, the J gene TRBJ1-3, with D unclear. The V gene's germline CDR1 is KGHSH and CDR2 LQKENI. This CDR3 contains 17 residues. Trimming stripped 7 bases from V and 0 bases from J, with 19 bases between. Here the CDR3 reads CASFPIRGSYSGNTIYF. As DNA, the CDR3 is TGTGCCAGCTTCCCGATCCGCGGATCCTACTCTGGAAACACCATATATTTT. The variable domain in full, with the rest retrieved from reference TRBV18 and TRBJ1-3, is NAGVMQNPRHLVRRRGQEARLRCSPMKGHSHVYWYRQLPEEGLKFMVYLQKENIIDESGMPKERFSAEFPKEGPSILRIQQVVRGDSAAYFCASFPIRGSYSGNTIYFGEGSWLTVV.

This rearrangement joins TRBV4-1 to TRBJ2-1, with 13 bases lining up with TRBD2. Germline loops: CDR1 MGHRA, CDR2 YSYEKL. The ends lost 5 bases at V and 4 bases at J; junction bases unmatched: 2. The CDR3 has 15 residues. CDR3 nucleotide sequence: TGCGCCAGCAGCGCGGGACTAGCGGGGTACAATGAGCAGTTCTTC. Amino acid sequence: CASSAGLAGYNEQFF.

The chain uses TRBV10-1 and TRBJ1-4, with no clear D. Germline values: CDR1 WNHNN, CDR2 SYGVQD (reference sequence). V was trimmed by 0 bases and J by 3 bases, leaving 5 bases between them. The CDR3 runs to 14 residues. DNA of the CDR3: TGCGCCAGCAGTGAGTCTTCGGCTAATGAAAAACTGTTTTTT. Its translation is CASSESSANEKLFF.

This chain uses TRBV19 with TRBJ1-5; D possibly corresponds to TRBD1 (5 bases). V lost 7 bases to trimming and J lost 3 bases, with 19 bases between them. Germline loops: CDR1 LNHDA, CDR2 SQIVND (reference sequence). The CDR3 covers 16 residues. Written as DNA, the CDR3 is TGTGCCAGTAATATGCCCACGGGACTTACCAATCAGCCCCAGCATTTT. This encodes CASNMPTGLTNQPQHF.

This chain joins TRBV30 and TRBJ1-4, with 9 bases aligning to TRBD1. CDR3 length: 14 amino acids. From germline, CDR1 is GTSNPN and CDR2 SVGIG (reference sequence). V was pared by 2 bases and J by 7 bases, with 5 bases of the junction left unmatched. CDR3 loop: CAWSLRTGVEKLFF. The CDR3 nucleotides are TGTGCCTGGAGTCTCAGGACAGGGGTTGAAAAACTGTTTTTT.

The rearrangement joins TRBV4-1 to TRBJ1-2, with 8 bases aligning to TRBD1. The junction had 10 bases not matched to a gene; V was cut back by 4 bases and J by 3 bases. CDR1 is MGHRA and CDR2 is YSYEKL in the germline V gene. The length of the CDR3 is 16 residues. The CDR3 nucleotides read TGCGCCAGCAGCCCAGGCCAGGGGGCCATCGACTATGGCTACACCTTC. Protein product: CASSPGQGAIDYGYTF.

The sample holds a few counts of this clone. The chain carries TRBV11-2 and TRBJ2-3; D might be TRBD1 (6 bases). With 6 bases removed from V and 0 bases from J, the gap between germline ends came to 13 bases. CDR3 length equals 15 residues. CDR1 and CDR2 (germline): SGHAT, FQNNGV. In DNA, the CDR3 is TGTGCCAGCAGAGAGTACAGGGATAGCACAGATACGCAGTATTTT. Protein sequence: CASREYRDSTDTQYF.

In DNA, the CDR3 is TGTGCCAGCAGCTTGATGTCTAGCGGGTGGGGTTATGAGCAGTTCTTC. It is translated as CASSLMSSGWGYEQFF. The chain links TRBV5-6 to TRBJ2-1; 8 positions match TRBD2. With V trimmed by 1 base and J by 8 bases, 11 bases remained unmatched. CDR3 length: 16 residues. The germline V gene has CDR1 SGHDT and CDR2 YYEEEE.

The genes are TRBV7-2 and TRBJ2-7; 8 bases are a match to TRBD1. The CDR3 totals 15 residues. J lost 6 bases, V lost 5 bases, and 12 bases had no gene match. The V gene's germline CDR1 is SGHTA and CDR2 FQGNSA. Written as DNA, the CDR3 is TGTGCCAGCAGCCCCGCGTCGGACAGGGTTGGCGAGCAGTACGTC. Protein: CASSPASDRVGEQYV.

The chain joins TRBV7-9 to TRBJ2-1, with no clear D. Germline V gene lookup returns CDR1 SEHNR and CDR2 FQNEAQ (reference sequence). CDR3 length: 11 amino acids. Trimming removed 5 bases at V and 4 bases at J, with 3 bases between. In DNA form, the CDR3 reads TGTGCCAGCAGCGAGTACAATGAGCAGTTCTTC. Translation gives CASSEYNEQFF.

The CDR3 DNA follows: TGCGCCAGCAGGGTCCGGGGGACTAGCGTGACCCAGTACTTC. This sequence encodes CASRVRGTSVTQYF. The rearrangement uses TRBV5-1 and TRBJ2-5, with TRBD2 matching over 10 bases. The CDR3 consists of 14 residues. The germline V gene has CDR1 SGHRS and CDR2 YFSETQ. V dropped 5 bases and J dropped 7; count of bases not matched to a gene: 8.

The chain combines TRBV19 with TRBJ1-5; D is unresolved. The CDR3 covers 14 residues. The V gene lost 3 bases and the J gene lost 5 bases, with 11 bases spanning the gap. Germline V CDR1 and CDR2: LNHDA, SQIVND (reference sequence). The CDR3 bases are TGTGCCAGTAGTATTCGGGGAATGCATCAGCCCCAGCATTTT. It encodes CASSIRGMHQPQHF.

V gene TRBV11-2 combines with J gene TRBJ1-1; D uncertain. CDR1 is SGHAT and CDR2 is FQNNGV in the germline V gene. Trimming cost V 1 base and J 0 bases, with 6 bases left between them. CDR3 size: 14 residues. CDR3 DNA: TGTGCCAGCAGCTTAGGACTCATGAACACTGAAGCTTTCTTT. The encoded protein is CASSLGLMNTEAFF.

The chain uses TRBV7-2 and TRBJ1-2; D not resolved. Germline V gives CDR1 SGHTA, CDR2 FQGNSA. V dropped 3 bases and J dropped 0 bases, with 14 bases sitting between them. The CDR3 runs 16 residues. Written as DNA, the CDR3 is TGTGCCAGCAGCTTGGATTACGCACAGCCTAACTATGGCTACACCTTC. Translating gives CASSLDYAQPNYGYTF.

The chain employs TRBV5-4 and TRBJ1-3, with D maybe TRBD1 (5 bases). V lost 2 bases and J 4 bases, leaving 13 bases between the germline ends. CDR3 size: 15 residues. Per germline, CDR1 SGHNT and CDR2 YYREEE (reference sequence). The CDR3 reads CASSFTGGRGNTIYF. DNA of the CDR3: TGTGCCAGCAGCTTTACCGGGGGGAGAGGAAACACCATATATTTT.

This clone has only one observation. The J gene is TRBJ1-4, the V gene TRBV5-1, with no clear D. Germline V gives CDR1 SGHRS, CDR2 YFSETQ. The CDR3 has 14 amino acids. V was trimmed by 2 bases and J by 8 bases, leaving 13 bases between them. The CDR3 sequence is CASSFNREREKLFF. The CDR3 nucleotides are TGCGCCAGCAGCTTTAACCGGGAACGCGAAAAACTGTTTTTT.

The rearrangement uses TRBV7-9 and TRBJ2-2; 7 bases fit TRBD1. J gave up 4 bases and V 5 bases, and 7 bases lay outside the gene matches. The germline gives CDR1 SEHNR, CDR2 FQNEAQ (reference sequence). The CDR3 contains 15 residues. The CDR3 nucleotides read TGTGCCAGCAGCCACAACAGGGGCGGCACCGGGGAGCTGTTTTTT. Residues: CASSHNRGGTGELFF. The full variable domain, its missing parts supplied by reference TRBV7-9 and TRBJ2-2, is DTGVSQNPRHKITKRGQNVTFRCDPISEHNRLYWYRQTLGQGPEFLTYFQNEAQLEKSRLLSDRFSAERPKGSFSTLEIQRTEQGDSAMYLCASSHNRGGTGELFFGEGSRLTVL.